The 11 T cell receptor beta chains listed next were all sequenced from one sample in a study of high-grade serous ovarian cancer treatment subgroups. Tumor samples were obtained before definitive surgery or chemotherapy. Method: immunoSEQ multiplex PCR; TCRdb's copy keeps in-frame clones and lacks some. The sample lists about 5,800 clones, 55% to 75% seen once, with about 8% in the top ten. Sequencing was done on a sample of tumor tissue. The receptors were sampled from a human donor with high-grade serous ovarian cancer.

In this sample, this clone turned up a few times. The sample contains more than one DNA sequence encoding this CDR3. The chain couples TRBV6-5 to TRBJ1-1; no reliable D call. This CDR3 is 12 amino acids long. V lost 5 bases and J 0 bases, leaving 4 bases between the germline ends. Germline loops: CDR1 MNHEY, CDR2 SVGAGI. CDR3 sequence reads: CASSTLNTEAFF. CDR3 nucleotides: TGTGCCAGCAGTACACTGAACACTGAAGCTTTCTTT.

As to this clone: Compared with germline, one end of the junction differs, possibly owing to a read error. The genes are TRBV7-2 and TRBJ2-4, with TRBD2 identical over 11 bases. CDR3 size: 15 residues. Germline CDR1 and CDR2: SGHTA and FQGNSA. The CDR3 is CASSVAGGRANIQYF. The CDR3, as DNA: TGTGCCAGCAGCGTAGCGGGGGGGCGGGCGAACATTCAGTACTTC. Full variable domain (missing parts from reference TRBV7-2 and TRBJ2-4): GAGVSQSPSNKVTEKGKDVELRCDPISGHTALYWYRQSLGQGLEFLIYFQGNSAPDKSGLPSDRFSAERTGGSVSTLTIQRTQQEDSAVYLCASSVAGGRANIQYFGAGTRLSVL.

The chain has TRBV28 and TRBJ1-1, with D possibly TRBD1 on 5 matching bases. Trimming removed 3 bases from V and 1 base from J, with 12 bases in between. Germline-derived CDR1 and CDR2 are MDHEN and SYDVKM. The CDR3 loop spans 15 amino acids. CDR3 region: CASSFRGVSNTEAFF. The CDR3 DNA reads TGTGCCAGCAGTTTCCGGGGGGTTTCGAACACTGAAGCTTTCTTT. Complete variable domain (other parts from reference TRBV28 and TRBJ1-1): DVKVTQSSRYLVKRTGEKVFLECVQDMDHENMFWYRQDPGLGLRLIYFSYDVKMKEKGDIPEGYSVSREKKERFSLILESASTNQTSMYLCASSFRGVSNTEAFFGQGTRLTVV.

This chain links TRBV18 with TRBJ1-2, with TRBD1 matching 9 bases. The CDR3 consists of 14 residues. Germline values: CDR1 KGHSH, CDR2 LQKENI. V lost 6 bases to trimming and J lost 7 bases; unmatched junction nucleotides: 9. The CDR3 DNA reads as TGTGCCAGCTCCCTGGGGACAGGGACGAGTGGCTACACCTTC. It is translated as CASSLGTGTSGYTF.

CDR3 DNA: TGCGCCAGCAGCCAAGTAGCACAGGGGAAGAGTGGGGCCAACGTCCTGACTTTC. Its protein is CASSQVAQGKSGANVLTF. The chain combines TRBV4-3 with TRBJ2-6, with 7 positions matching TRBD1. From germline, CDR1 is LGHNA and CDR2 YSLEER. V dropped 1 base and J dropped 3; count of bases not matched to a gene: 9. CDR3 length: 18 amino acids.

V is TRBV11-3 and J is TRBJ2-2; perhaps D is TRBD1 or TRBD2 (6 bases each). Trimming took off 3 bases at V and 1 base at J, with 12 bases between the two ends. Germline CDR1 reads SGHNT; CDR2 reads YENEEA. This CDR3 comprises 16 residues. CDR3 sequence reads: CASSFAQGGNTGELFF. In nucleotides, the CDR3 is TGTGCCAGCAGCTTTGCACAGGGAGGGAACACCGGGGAGCTGTTTTTT.

The CDR3 loop reads CSVSGGSGNTIYF. The DNA of the CDR3 is TGCAGCGTATCAGGGGGCAGTGGAAACACCATATATTTT. The chain recombines TRBV29-1 with TRBJ1-3; 8 bases agree with TRBD1. This CDR3 is 13 amino acids long. With V trimmed by 6 bases and J by 3 bases, 4 bases remained unmatched. Germline values: CDR1 SQVTM, CDR2 ANQGSEA.

The rearrangement joins TRBV11-2 to TRBJ1-2, with 7 bases aligning to TRBD1. Germline CDR1 reads SGHAT; CDR2 reads FQNNGV. V shed 5 bases and J 3 bases; nucleotides not matched to a gene: 9. The CDR3 has 15 residues. CDR3 residues: CASSRSGTADYGYTF. The CDR3, as DNA: TGTGCCAGCAGCCGCTCCGGGACAGCGGACTATGGCTACACCTTC.

This clone was counted a single time. The V and J genes are TRBV27 and TRBJ1-2; D not resolved. Trimming removed 11 bases from V and 4 bases from J, with 11 bases in between. Per the germline V gene, CDR1 is MNHEY and CDR2 is SMNVEV (reference sequence). The CDR3 spans 11 residues. CDR3 residues: CAASDGYGYTF. The CDR3 DNA reads as TGTGCCGCCTCGGACGGCTATGGCTACACCTTC.

The chain joins TRBV28 to TRBJ2-4; 8 bases are a match to TRBD1. Losses at the gene ends were 2 bases for V and 2 bases for J; bases not matched to a gene: 29. This CDR3 has 24 residues. In germline, CDR1 is MDHEN, CDR2 SYDVKM. DNA for the CDR3: TGTGCCAGCAGTTTAAGGCGGACAGGGAATAACCCTATAACCGGAAGGTCCTCCAAAAACATTCAGTACTTC. It specifies CASSLRRTGNNPITGRSSKNIQYF. The full variable domain, rest sourced from reference TRBV28 and TRBJ2-4, is DVKVTQSSRYLVKRTGEKVFLECVQDMDHENMFWYRQDPGLGLRLIYFSYDVKMKEKGDIPEGYSVSREKKERFSLILESASTNQTSMYLCASSLRRTGNNPITGRSSKNIQYFGAGTRLSVL.

In this sample, this clone turned up a few times. The chain uses TRBV6-5 and TRBJ1-1, with D tentatively TRBD1 (6 bases). CDR1 and CDR2 from the germline V gene are MNHEY and SVGAGI. V dropped 7 bases and J dropped 5 bases, with 14 bases sitting between them. The CDR3 length is 13 residues. The CDR3 region has the DNA TGTGCCAGCAACATACAGGGAAGTACTGAAGCTTTCTTT. Amino acid sequence: CASNIQGSTEAFF.